This entry features one TCR beta chain sequence. Its antigen specificity is not known. The input lacks base qualities; no much larger clone sits a single base away. Two rounds of multiplex PCR on genomic DNA were used to amplify the TCR beta CDR3 region. In the first PCR round, primers specific to each TRBV and TRBJ gene were used, and the primer sequences were filed in Chinese patent CN105087789A. Universal primers were used in the second PCR round. The Roche High Pure PCR Template Preparation Kit was used to extract genomic DNA from the frozen PBMCs. Libraries were sequenced paired-end with 151 bp reads on an Illumina HiSeq 3000. In the paper's pipeline: Raw reads lacking the multiplex PCR primer sequences were removed with CutAdapt. PEAR was used to merge high-quality paired reads into contigs. MiXCR assigned TRB V, D and J gene segments to each contig by aligning to reference sequences. CDR3 sequences were clustered by base quality and sequence similarity to remove sequencing errors. Shannon entropy normalized by the natural log of productive TCR sequence number was used as the measure of diversity. Clonality was defined as one minus Shannon entropy divided by the natural log of the number of unique clonotypes. The Youden index of ROC curves was used to select progression-free survival cut-offs for repertoire metrics, and analyses were performed in R 3.5.3. TCRdb passed the public sequencing reads through fastp at Q25 and MiXCR, retaining productive beta sequences. Under each unique CDR3 protein, matching rows form one entry showing the most common genes and DNA. V and J calls and clone size were set by TCRdb, not the authors. Recorded for this sample are 13,000 or so distinct CDR3 sequences; roughly 50% of them occurred a single time. The top ten constitute over 35% of the sample.

V was cut back by 7 bases and J by 2 bases, leaving a gap of 17 bases between them. The CDR3, from cysteine to phenylalanine, totals 14 residues. Of all the DNA, just the CDR3 is kept, 42 bases in frame from base 1. The germline V gene encodes CDR1 SQVTM and CDR2 ANQGSEA. The sample originates from a study of prognosis after radiotherapy for stage I lung cancer (dated by TCRdb to the early 2020s). Describing the broader study: Between early 2018 and January 2019, some 18 stage I NSCLC patients were enrolled in Nanjing, China. Every patient was regarded as medically inoperable, because of comorbidities in more than 10 cases and refusal of surgery in six to eight cases. Among the enrolled patients, fewer than 15 had newly diagnosed primary stage I lung tumors, while several had oligometastatic NSCLC following surgical resection of the primary tumor. Using image-guided IMRT or VMAT, SBRT was delivered in 3 to 5 fractions at a biologically effective dose of at least 100 Gy. Peripheral blood TCR beta repertoires were profiled in stage I NSCLC patients before and after stereotactic body radiotherapy, and the study then linked these repertoires to distant failure. The cohort was made up of 13 men and more than 5 women, with a median age of approximately 74 years and an age range of 53 to 84 years. Roughly 12 patients had adenocarcinoma and more than five had squamous cell carcinoma as the tumor histology. After SBRT, distant metastases developed in about 20% of the 19 patients at a median of 7 months, while the remaining 15 patients had no significant progression. In every patient, SBRT was given without any concurrent therapy. For each of the roughly 19 patients, one blood sample was taken before SBRT and one after, so the study sequenced about 38 samples in total. Summary of the overall study and its limitations: Differences in TRBV and TRBJ usage frequencies by metastasis status were reportedly observed in two V genes at baseline and in roughly 9 V and two J genes after SBRT. None of the reported P values were adjusted for multiple comparisons. A decrease in unique TCR clone counts was observed after SBRT (median approximately 9,800 before versus some 6,900 after; Wilcoxon paired P=0.011). The study was limited by its small cohort and short follow-up, and the findings require independent validation. Post-SBRT Shannon entropy and its change from baseline were lower in patients who developed distant metastases; baseline Shannon entropy was not associated with metastases. Whether the expanded TCR clones were tumor-specific was not determined.

All patients had node-negative disease on CT and PET/CT, and none had a history of other malignancies or had previously received chemotherapy or radiotherapy. Six milliliters of peripheral venous blood were drawn into EDTA tubes at each of two time points. PBMCs were isolated by Ficoll-Paque Plus density-gradient centrifugation. Right after collection, samples were kept at -80 degrees C until analysis. The V and J segments used are TRBV29-1 and TRBJ2-5; TRBD1 is possibly the D segment (6 matching bases). The TCR originated in a donor aged 50 or older with non-small cell lung cancer. Material: PBMCs, obtained before or after stereotactic body radiation therapy (not recorded which). The sequenced DNA is TGCAGCGCTGCCCTTGAGGGACAACAAGAGACCCAGTACTTC. It is translated as CSAALEGQQETQYF.